This TCR beta chain was recorded in a study of blood T cell repertoires in COVID-19. Per the germline V gene, CDR1 is SGHTS and CDR2 is YDEGEE. V lost 5 bases and J 0 bases, leaving 15 bases between the germline ends. This CDR3 has 16 residues. This table comes from immunoSEQ multiplex PCR, and its TCRdb copy is limited to in-frame clones, with some not included. Here the sample spans about 170,000 clones, roughly 90% being singletons. The rearrangement links TRBV5-8 to TRBJ2-4; perhaps TRBD1 as D (5 bases). The receptor was isolated from a man aged 18 to 35 with COVID-19, enrolled during active disease. Source material: peripheral blood. This chain's CDR3 is CASSWGSFLAKNIQYF. CDR3 DNA: TGTGCCAGCAGTTGGGGCAGTTTTCTAGCCAAAAACATTCAGTACTTC.